This is a list of T cell receptor beta chains from one sample in a study of T cell responses to AZD1222 COVID-19 vaccine. Some clones are missing from TCRdb's copy, which holds only in-frame ones; the method was immunoSEQ multiplex PCR. This sample yields approximately 90,000 clones, of which roughly nine tenths are seen a single time; roughly 7.7% belongs to the top ten. Sample: peripheral blood, taken on day 0 of AZD1222 vaccination. All receptors come from an adult in good health. Both conserved end residues are part of each CDR3. A D gene is named only where the DNA matches it firmly. Rows give clone size only sometimes, using once, few, many, or a class for an expanded clone.

>TRBV28|TRBD1|TRBJ2-7|once
TGTGCCAGTGATGACAGGGGCCCCTACGAGCAGTACTTC
CASDDRGPYEQYF
>TRBV10-1|TRBD1|TRBJ1-2|once
TGCGCCAGCAGTGAAGGCTGTGACAGGGGATGCTATGGCTACACCTTC
CASSEGCDRGCYGYTF
>TRBV28|NA|TRBJ1-6|NA
TGTGCCAGCGGTCCCGGGGGGACCGTCTATAATTCACCCCTCCACTTT
CASGPGGTVYNSPLHF
>TRBV7-8|NA|TRBJ1-5|NA
TGTGCCAGCAGCTTAAAAAAGGGCAGGGTTGGTGATCAGCCCCAGCATTTT
CASSLKKGRVGDQPQHF
>TRBV7-2|NA|TRBJ1-3|NA
TGTGCCAGCAGCTCCTACTCTGGAAACACCATATATTTT
CASSSYSGNTIYF
>TRBV19|NA|TRBJ2-7|once
TGTGCCAGTAGTATAAAGTGGGAGAGCTCCTACGAGCAGTACTTC
CASSIKWESSYEQYF
>TRBV10-3|NA|TRBJ2-7|NA
TGTGCCATCAGTGGACCCCGGGACGCCTTCTTC
CAISGPRDAFF
>TRBV29-1|NA|TRBJ2-6|few
TGCAGCGTTGGGTCTGGGGCCAACGTCCTGACTTTC
CSVGSGANVLTF
>TRBV9|NA|TRBJ2-7|NA
TGTGCCGGGGGTAGGGAGGCCGAGCAGTACTTC
CAGGREAEQYF
>TRBV28|NA|TRBJ2-1|NA
TGTGCCAGCAGTTTTGTGGGTTACAATGAGCAGTTCTTC
CASSFVGYNEQFF
>TRBV27|TRBD1|TRBJ1-2|NA
TGTGCCAGCAGTCCGACAGGGCCCCTCCGATATGGCTACACCTTC
CASSPTGPLRYGYTF